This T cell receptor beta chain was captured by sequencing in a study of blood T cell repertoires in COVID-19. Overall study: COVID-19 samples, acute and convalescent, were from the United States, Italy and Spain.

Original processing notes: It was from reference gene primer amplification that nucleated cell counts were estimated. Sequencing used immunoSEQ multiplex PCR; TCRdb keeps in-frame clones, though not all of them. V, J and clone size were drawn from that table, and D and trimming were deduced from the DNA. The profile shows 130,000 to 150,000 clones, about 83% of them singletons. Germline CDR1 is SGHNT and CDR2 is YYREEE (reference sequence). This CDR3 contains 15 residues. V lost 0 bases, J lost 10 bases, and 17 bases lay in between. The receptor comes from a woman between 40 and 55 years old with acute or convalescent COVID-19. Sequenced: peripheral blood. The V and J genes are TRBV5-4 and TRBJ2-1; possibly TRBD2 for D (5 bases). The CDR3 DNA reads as TGTGCCAGCAGCTTGGACTCCGGGATCCCTAGCGAGCAGTTCTTC. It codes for CASSLDSGIPSEQFF.